The clone carrying this T cell receptor (beta chain) was detected many times. TCR beta CDR3 regions were amplified from RNA transcripts. HTBI primers served in a first-round RT-PCR, which a second-round multiplex PCR followed. TCRdb passed the multiplex PCR reads through MiXCR, listing each CDR3 protein once. The sample includes roughly 380,000 distinct CDR3 sequences, 15% of them seen just once. This entry is derived from a study of Graves' ophthalmopathy and Graves' hyperthyroidism. The germline V gene encodes CDR1 MNHEY and CDR2 SVGAGI. The CDR3 has 13 amino acids. V lost 5 bases to trimming and J lost 2 bases, with 9 bases between them.

Sequencing was carried out using peripheral blood. The chain couples TRBV6-5 to TRBJ1-2; no clear D gene. The sequence came from a woman between 18 and 30 years old with stable Graves' hyperthyroidism. CDR3 residues: CASSRGWNYGYTF. The CDR3 nucleotides are TGTGCCAGCAGTCGCGGGTGGAACTATGGCTACACCTTC.